Sequencing of this T cell receptor beta chain was carried out in a study of quantifying T cell responses using KT2 cells. Across the study: TCR alpha and beta constant-region primers primed reverse transcription of RNA. Under optimum conditions, T4 ligation efficiency was estimated at more than 8%. Study conclusions and caveats: KT2 sequences were detected down to about one KT2 cell per 100,000 PBMC.

This clonotype was detected ten times or more. The antigen remains undetermined. Known numbers of the T cell clone KT2 were added to PBMC. A single-stranded UMI oligo with SP2 sequence was ligated to cDNA 3' ends. First-round PCR used 3 to 4 cycles and beta primers RC1.1 and RC1.2 covering TRBC1 and TRBC2. TCRdb re-called the UMI-ligation and nested PCR reads with MiXCR, one entry per CDR3 protein. The sample shows about 33,000 distinct CDR3 sequences, about a tenth of them seen only once. The CDR3 covers 14 residues. The germline V and J ends were trimmed by 1 base and 3 bases, with 12 bases remaining between them. Germline CDR1 and CDR2: DFQATT and SNEGSKA (reference sequence).

This TCR was sampled from a human donor. The sequenced material came from PBMCs spiked with cells of the T cell clone KT2. This sequence joins TRBV20-1 and TRBJ1-1, with D unclear. CDR3 sequence: CSARGALGDTEAFF. DNA of the CDR3: TGCAGTGCTAGAGGGGCGTTAGGTGACACTGAAGCTTTCTTT.